This TCR beta chain was sequenced during a study of blood T cell repertoires in COVID-19. Study-wide background: COVID-19 samples, acute and convalescent, were from the United States, Italy and Spain. The analysed material was cDNA or gDNA that came from T cells, B-cell-depleted T cells, or PBMCs.

The CDR3 has 14 amino acids. V lost 4 bases to trimming and J lost 0 bases; unmatched junction nucleotides: 4. Germline lookup yields CDR1 SGHNT and CDR2 YYREEE (reference sequence). The authors' processing: Cell counts per sample came from amplifying reference gene primers. Generated by immunoSEQ multiplex PCR, the TCRdb table keeps only in-frame clones and is missing some. For V, J and clone size, that table is used; D and trimming come from the DNA. The sample records tens of thousands of clones, just over 90% being singletons. Sequencing was done on a sample of peripheral blood. The TCR originated in a man aged 50-59 years with COVID-19, enrolled during active disease. The V and J genes are TRBV5-4 and TRBJ2-7, with 7 bases that match TRBD2. The CDR3 DNA follows: TGTGCCAGCAGCCCCCGGGACTACTCCTACGAGCAGTACTTC. It translates to CASSPRDYSYEQYF.